This T cell receptor beta chain was sequenced in a study of regulatory T cells in long-lasting Graves disease. The CDR3 has 15 residues. Germline assignment: CDR1 SGHVS and CDR2 FNYEAQ. The V and J ends lost 3 bases and 6 bases, in that order; junction bases with no gene match: 7. Notes on the study in general: Persistent patients had more shared public clonotypes (2,741) than new patients (about 880).

Libraries of TCR beta came from iRepertoire HTBI primers plus Arm-PCR of CDR3 regions. TCRdb independently ran MiXCR on the multiplex PCR reads; one entry per CDR3 protein. The sample carries a few hundred thousand distinct CDR3 sequences, about a sixth recorded once. The time point here: newly diagnosed GD, antithyroid drugs for less than 3 months. Generation of the TCR library employed RNA extracted from PBMCs. This clonotype was seen a handful of times. What it recognizes is unknown. These sequences were also reported in another study, on T cells in Graves' hyperthyroidism and ophthalmopathy. This second report adds: First-round RT-PCR with HTBI primers amplified the TCR CDR3 region. Most clonotypes expanded in the thyroid (above 0.001) were also present in blood.

This clonotype was obtained from a woman between 18 and 30 years old with Graves disease. The chain combines TRBV7-6 with TRBJ1-5; TRBD1 matches at 8 bases. The sample here was peripheral blood mononuclear cells (PBMCs), taken at new diagnosis, from a patient treated with antithyroid drugs. CDR3 coding DNA: TGTGCCAGCAGCTTTGGGCAGGGGGCCGGTCAGCCCCAGCATTTT. Translating gives CASSFGQGAGQPQHF.